Below are 19 T cell receptor beta chains sequenced from a single sample in a study of prognosis after radiotherapy for stage I lung cancer. It was by two-round multiplex PCR that TCR beta CDR3 was amplified from genomic DNA. Used in first-round PCR were primers specific to each TRBV and TRBJ gene. In TCRdb, the multiplex PCR reads were re-called with MiXCR into one record per CDR3 protein. The sample carries around 15,000 distinct CDR3 sequences, approximately 55% recorded once. The input for sequencing was PBMCs, taken before or after stereotactic body radiation therapy (not recorded which). The receptors stem from a donor at least 50 years old with non-small cell lung cancer.

This clonotype was recorded at least ten times. The chain combines TRBV2 with TRBJ1-5, with unresolved D. V was clipped by 6 bases and J by 0 bases, with 12 bases between them. CDR3 length: 15 amino acids. CDR1 SNHLY and CDR2 FYNNEI come from the germline V gene. DNA of the CDR3: TGTGCCAGCAGCGCAGACACGTATAGCAATCAGCCCCAGCATTTT. Translated: CASSADTYSNQPQHF. The variable domain in full, with the rest retrieved from reference TRBV2 and TRBJ1-5, is EPEVTQTPSHQVTQMGQEVILRCVPISNHLYFYWYRQILGQKVEFLVSFYNNEISEKSEIFDDQFSVERPDGSNFTLKIRSTKLEDSAMYFCASSADTYSNQPQHFGDGTRLSIL.

By proportion, this clonotype is medium-sized. This sequence joins TRBV27 and TRBJ1-5, with D perhaps matching TRBD1 (6 bases). This CDR3 comprises 15 residues. Trimming removed 5 bases at V and 2 bases at J, with 13 bases between. Germline-derived CDR1 and CDR2 are MNHEY and SMNVEV (reference sequence). CDR3 amino acids: CASSRAGARNQPQHF. DNA for the CDR3: TGTGCCAGCAGTCGAGCAGGGGCCCGCAATCAGCCCCAGCATTTT.

The CDR3 DNA reads TGCAGTGCTAACGACGCCGGGTATCTGTTTTTT. Translating it yields CSANDAGYLFF. The chain joins TRBV20-1 to TRBJ2-2, with D unclear. Trimming stripped 4 bases from V and 14 bases from J, with 14 bases between. The CDR3 contains 11 residues. Per the germline V gene, CDR1 is DFQATT and CDR2 is SNEGSKA (reference sequence).

This clonotype was seen more than once but under ten times. The chain combines TRBV28 with TRBJ2-7; TRBD1 matches at 7 bases. The germline V gene has CDR1 MDHEN and CDR2 SYDVKM. V lost 4 bases and J lost 3; bases outside the gene matches: 9. This CDR3 is built from 15 residues. For the CDR3, the DNA is TGTGCCAGCAGTTACCGTCCGACAGGGCGCTACGAGCAGTACTTC. Its protein product is CASSYRPTGRYEQYF. The whole variable domain, remainder taken from reference TRBV28 and TRBJ2-7, is DVKVTQSSRYLVKRTGEKVFLECVQDMDHENMFWYRQDPGLGLRLIYFSYDVKMKEKGDIPEGYSVSREKKERFSLILESASTNQTSMYLCASSYRPTGRYEQYFGPGTRLTVT.

This clonotype is medium-sized (0.01 to 0.1%) by share. This chain uses TRBV24-1 with TRBJ2-3; 7 positions match TRBD2. CDR1 KGHDR and CDR2 SFDVKD come from the germline V gene. V lost 4 bases to trimming and J lost 2 bases; unmatched junction nucleotides: 5. The CDR3 contains 15 residues. For the CDR3, the DNA is TGTGCCACCAGTGACACCGGGACTAACACAGATACGCAGTATTTT. This codes for CATSDTGTNTDTQYF.

A single count supports this clonotype. Sequence at one end of the junction differs from germline and may be a read error. This chain uses TRBV12-3 or TRBV12-4 with TRBJ1-5, with D tentatively TRBD1 (6 bases). This CDR3 has 15 amino acids. The CDR3 DNA reads as TGTGCCAGCAGCCCAAAGGGGGTCGGGAATCAGACCCAGCATTTT. Translated: CASSPKGVGNQTQHF.

The chain joins TRBV6-1 to TRBJ1-2; D unresolved. Per the germline V gene, CDR1 is MNHNS and CDR2 is SASEGT. The CDR3 contains 16 residues. Trimming stripped 6 bases from V and 9 bases from J, with 26 bases between. CDR3 sequence reads: CASSLQWVARAGCYTF. The CDR3 nucleotides are TGTGCCAGCAGCCTACAGTGGGTAGCAAGAGCAGGATGCTACACCTTC.

The sample holds many counts of this clonotype. The rearrangement joins TRBV6-1 to TRBJ1-5; possibly TRBD1 for D (5 bases). The CDR3 length is 13 residues. Trimming removed 6 bases at V and 0 bases at J, with 6 bases between. CDR1 and CDR2 from the germline V gene are MNHNS and SASEGT. CDR3 sequence reads: CASRQASNQPQHF. DNA for the CDR3: TGTGCCAGCAGACAGGCTAGCAATCAGCCCCAGCATTTT.

This clonotype has a count of ten or more. The V and J genes are TRBV5-1 and TRBJ2-3; 13 bases match TRBD2. This CDR3 comprises 16 residues. J was trimmed by 6 bases and V by 3 bases; bases with no gene match: 7. Germline V lookup: CDR1 SGHRS, CDR2 YFSETQ. CDR3: CASSYTSGRASDTQYF. DNA for the CDR3: TGCGCCAGCAGCTATACTAGCGGGAGGGCCAGTGATACGCAGTATTTT.

By share of the sample, this clonotype is medium-sized. This sequence joins TRBV2 and TRBJ2-7; 7 nucleotides align to TRBD1. There are 12 residues in the CDR3. The germline gives CDR1 SNHLY, CDR2 FYNNEI. CDR3 loop: CAWQGDSYEQYF. In DNA, the CDR3 is TGTGCGTGGCAGGGGGATTCCTACGAGCAGTACTTC.

As for this clonotype: One end of the junction fails to match germline, which may point to a read error. The chain carries TRBV3-1 and TRBJ2-1; 7 bases align to TRBD1. Germline V gene sequence: CDR1 LGHDT, CDR2 YNNKEL (reference sequence). The CDR3 extends over 17 amino acids. Here the CDR3 DNA reads TGTGCCAGCAGCCCGGGACACAGGGGTCAGTCCTACAGTGAGCAGTTCTTC. Protein product: CASSPGHRGQSYSEQFF.

This clonotype was seen ten or more times. This chain uses TRBV11-1 with TRBJ1-1; 7 bases agree with TRBD1. Per the germline V gene, CDR1 is SGHAT and CDR2 is FQDESV (reference sequence). The CDR3 has 15 amino acids. The J segment lost 6 bases and the V segment lost 5 bases, leaving 12 bases of the junction unmatched. CDR3 sequence (DNA): TGTGCCAGCAGCATCCTGACAGGGTGGGACGCTGAAGCTTTCTTT. It codes for CASSILTGWDAEAFF. Looking up the rest from reference TRBV11-1 and TRBJ1-1 gives the full variable domain: EAEVAQSPRYKITEKSQAVAFWCDPISGHATLYWYRQILGQGPELLVQFQDESVVDDSQLPKDRFSAERLKGVDSTLKIQPAELGDSAMYLCASSILTGWDAEAFFGQGTRLTVV.

The chain recombines TRBV7-8 with TRBJ1-6; TRBD1 might be the D (6 bases). The CDR3 consists of 15 residues. Germline loops: CDR1 SGHVS, CDR2 FQNEAQ. V was shortened by 6 bases and J by 5 bases, with 14 bases between the two germline ends. The CDR3 bases are TGTGCCAGCAGGGACAGTAGCGTGAATAATTCACCCCTCCACTTT. Residues: CASRDSSVNNSPLHF.

Of note for this clonotype: Compared with germline, one end of the junction differs, possibly owing to a read error. The chain couples TRBV6-4 to TRBJ2-2; D unclear. This CDR3 has 14 amino acids. Germline assignment: CDR1 MRHNA and CDR2 SNTAGT. The CDR3 reads CSSIYPYDTGELFF. The CDR3, as DNA: TGTTCCAGCATTTACCCATACGACACCGGGGAGCTGTTTTTT.

The V call is TRBV6-9, the J call TRBJ2-3; 8 bases match TRBD2. The trim removed 4 bases at V and 4 bases at J, leaving 10 bases unmatched. Germline assignment: CDR1 MNHGY and CDR2 SVAAGI. The CDR3 loop spans 16 amino acids. The CDR3 protein is CASSSPGTRSADTQYF. CDR3 DNA sequence: TGTGCCAGCAGTTCACCCGGGACTAGGTCGGCAGATACGCAGTATTTT.

This clonotype showed up many times. V and J are TRBV20-1 and TRBJ2-3; no firm D call. This CDR3 has 14 amino acids. The V end lost 6 bases, the J end lost 2 bases, and 15 bases lay between the germline ends. Germline loops: CDR1 DFQATT, CDR2 SNEGSKA (reference sequence). The CDR3 DNA reads as TGCAGTGCGGTGGAGCAGAAAATCACAGATACGCAGTATTTT. Protein product: CSAVEQKITDTQYF.

In its sample, this clonotype was seen many times. The CDR3 sequence: CASSLRGRGSFYGYTF. The CDR3 nucleotides read TGTGCCAGCAGCCTACGGGGACGAGGAAGTTTCTATGGCTACACCTTC. The rearrangement joins TRBV5-7 to TRBJ1-2, with D perhaps matching TRBD1 (5 bases). TRBV5-7 carries the ORF label, with uncertain function. This CDR3 spans 16 amino acids. With 4 bases removed from V and 4 bases from J, the gap between germline ends came to 20 bases.

This clonotype was recorded at least ten times. The CDR3 bases are TGTGCCTGGAGTCGAGGGCGAGGTGAGCAGTTCTTC. This sequence encodes CAWSRGRGEQFF. The chain links TRBV30 to TRBJ2-1; the D gene is possibly TRBD2 (5 bases). Germline CDR1 reads GTSNPN; CDR2 reads SVGIG (reference sequence). V was clipped by 2 bases and J by 9 bases, with 11 bases between them. The CDR3 is 12 residues long.

In nucleotides, the CDR3 is TGTGCCAGCAGACGGCCGGGATATGGGGTCACTGAAGCTTTCTTT. It translates to CASRRPGYGVTEAFF. This chain links TRBV12-3 or TRBV12-4 with TRBJ1-1; D gene uncertain. V was trimmed by 6 bases and J by 4 bases, leaving 18 bases between them. The CDR3 covers 15 residues.